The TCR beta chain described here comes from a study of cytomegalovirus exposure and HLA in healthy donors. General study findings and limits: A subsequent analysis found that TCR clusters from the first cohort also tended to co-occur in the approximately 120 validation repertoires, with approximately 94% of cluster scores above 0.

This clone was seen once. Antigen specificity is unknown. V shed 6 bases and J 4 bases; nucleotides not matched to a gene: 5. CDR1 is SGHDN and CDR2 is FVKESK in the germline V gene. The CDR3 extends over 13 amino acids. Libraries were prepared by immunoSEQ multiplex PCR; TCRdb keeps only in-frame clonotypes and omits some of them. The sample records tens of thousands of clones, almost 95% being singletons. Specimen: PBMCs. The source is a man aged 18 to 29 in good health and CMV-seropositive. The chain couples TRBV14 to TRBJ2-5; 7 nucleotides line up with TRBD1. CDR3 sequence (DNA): TGTGCCAGCAGACCGACAGGGATAGAGACCCAGTACTTC. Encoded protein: CASRPTGIETQYF. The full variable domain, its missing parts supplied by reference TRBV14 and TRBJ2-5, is EAGVTQFPSHSVIEKGQTVTLRCDPISGHDNLYWYRRVMGKEIKFLLHFVKESKQDESGMPNNRFLAERTGGTYSTLKVQPAELEDSGVYFCASRPTGIETQYFGPGTRLLVL.